This T cell receptor (beta chain) emerged from a study of blood T cell repertoires in COVID-19. The wider study: Researchers got acute and convalescent COVID-19 samples from the United States, Italy and Spain.

Germline CDR1 and CDR2: SGHNT and YYREEE (reference sequence). Losses at the gene ends were 3 bases for V and 7 bases for J; bases not matched to a gene: 10. This CDR3 is 15 amino acids long. Repertoires were generated with immunoSEQ multiplex PCR, while TCRdb's copy carries only in-frame clones and drops some. The table includes approximately 310,000 clones, 80% to 90% detected once. The chain combines TRBV5-4 with TRBJ2-5; 9 nucleotides line up with TRBD1. The material sequenced was peripheral blood. The sequence was obtained from a man aged 50 or older with active or convalescent COVID-19. The CDR3 nucleotides are TGTGCCAGCAGCTCCCGGACAGGGGAAGACGGGACCCAGTACTTC. This codes for CASSSRTGEDGTQYF.